This T cell receptor (beta chain) is drawn from a study of OX40 agonist ivuxolimab in advanced cancers. Study details: A male proportion of over 75% was recorded, with mean age approximately 60 years and range roughly 23 to 79. Study outcomes and limitations: Dosing at 0.1 to 3.0 mg/kg was accompanied by clonal expansion of CD4+ and CD8+ blood T cells by week 6.

As regards this clone: Its antigen remains unidentified.

Sampling of blood occurred at baseline, cycle 4 day 1, and cycle 7 day 1. This table comes from immunoSEQ multiplex PCR, and its TCRdb copy is limited to in-frame clones, with some not included. The table lists some 98,000 clones, about four fifths of them singletons. Material: CD4+ or CD8+ T cells sorted from blood, obtained in a trial of the OX40 agonist ivuxolimab. The TCR sequence derives from an adult with an advanced solid tumor such as melanoma, head and neck, liver or kidney cancer.

This CDR3 is CASSRDRMNTEAFF. DNA of the CDR3: TGTGCCAGTAGTCGGGACAGAATGAACACTGAAGCTTTCTTT. The chain has TRBV19 and TRBJ1-1, with 7 bases aligning to TRBD1. The ends lost 5 bases at V and 0 bases at J; junction bases unmatched: 3. The CDR3 consists of 14 residues. Germline CDR1 reads LNHDA; CDR2 reads SQIVND (reference sequence).